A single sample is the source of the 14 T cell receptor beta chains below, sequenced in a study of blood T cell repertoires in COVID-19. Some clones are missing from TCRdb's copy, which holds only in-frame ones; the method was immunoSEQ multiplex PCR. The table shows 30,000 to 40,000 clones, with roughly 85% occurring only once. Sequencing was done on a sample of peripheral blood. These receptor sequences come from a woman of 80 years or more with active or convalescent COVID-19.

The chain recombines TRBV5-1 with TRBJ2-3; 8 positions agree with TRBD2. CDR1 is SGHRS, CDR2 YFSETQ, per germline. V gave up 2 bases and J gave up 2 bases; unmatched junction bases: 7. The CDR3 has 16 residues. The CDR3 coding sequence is TGCGCCAGCAGCTTCGTAACGGGGGGGACCACAGATACGCAGTATTTT. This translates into CASSFVTGGTTDTQYF.

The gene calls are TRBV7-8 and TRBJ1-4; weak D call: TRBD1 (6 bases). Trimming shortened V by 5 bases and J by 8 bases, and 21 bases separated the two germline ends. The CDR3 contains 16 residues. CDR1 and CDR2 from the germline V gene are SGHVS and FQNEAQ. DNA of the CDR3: TGTGCCAGCAGCCCCGGGTCCTTTGGACAGCGAGAAAAACTGTTTTTT. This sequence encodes CASSPGSFGQREKLFF.

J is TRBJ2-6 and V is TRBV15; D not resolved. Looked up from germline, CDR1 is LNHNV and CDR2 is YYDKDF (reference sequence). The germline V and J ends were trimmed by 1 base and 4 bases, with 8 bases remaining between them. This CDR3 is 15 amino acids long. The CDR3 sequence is CATSRARVGANVLTF. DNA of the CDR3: TGTGCCACCAGCAGAGCGAGAGTCGGGGCCAACGTCCTGACTTTC. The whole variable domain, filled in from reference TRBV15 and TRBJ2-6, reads DAMVIQNPRYQVTQFGKPVTLSCSQTLNHNVMYWYQQKSSQAPKLLFHYYDKDFNNEADTPDNFQSRRPNTSFCFLDIRSPGLGDTAMYLCATSRARVGANVLTFGAGSRLTVL.

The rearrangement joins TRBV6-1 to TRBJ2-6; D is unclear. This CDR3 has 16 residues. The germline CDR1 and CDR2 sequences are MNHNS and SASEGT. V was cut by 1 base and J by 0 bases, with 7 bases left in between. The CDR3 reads CASSEGPHSGANVLTF. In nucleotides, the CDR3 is TGTGCCAGCAGTGAAGGTCCCCACTCTGGGGCCAACGTCCTGACTTTC.

The CDR3 DNA follows: TGTGCCAGCAGCCCGACAGGGACAAATGAAAAACTGTTTTTT. This sequence encodes CASSPTGTNEKLFF. The V gene is TRBV6-5, the J gene TRBJ1-4, with 7 bases fitting TRBD1. The germline V gene encodes CDR1 MNHEY and CDR2 SVGAGI. J gave up 5 bases and V 6 bases, and 6 bases lay outside the gene matches. The CDR3 has 14 residues.

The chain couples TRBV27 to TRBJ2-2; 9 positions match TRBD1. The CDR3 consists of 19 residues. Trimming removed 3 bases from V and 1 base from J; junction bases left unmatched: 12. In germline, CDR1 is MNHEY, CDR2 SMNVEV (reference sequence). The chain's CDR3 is CASSFASVTGGRNTGELFF. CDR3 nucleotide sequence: TGTGCCAGCAGTTTCGCCTCAGTGACAGGGGGGCGGAACACCGGGGAGCTGTTTTTT.

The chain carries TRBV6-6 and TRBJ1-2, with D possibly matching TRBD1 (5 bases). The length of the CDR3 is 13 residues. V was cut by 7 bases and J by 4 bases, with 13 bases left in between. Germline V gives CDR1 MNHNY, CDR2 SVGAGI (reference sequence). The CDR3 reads CASIGAGPYGYTF. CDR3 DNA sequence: TGTGCCAGCATTGGGGCAGGCCCCTATGGCTACACCTTC.

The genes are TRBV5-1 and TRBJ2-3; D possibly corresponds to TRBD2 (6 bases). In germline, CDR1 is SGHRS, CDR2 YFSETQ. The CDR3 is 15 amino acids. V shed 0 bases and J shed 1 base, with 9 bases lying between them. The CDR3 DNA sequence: TGCGCCAGCAGCTTGGGGGGGGACCGCACAGATACGCAGTATTTT. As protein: CASSLGGDRTDTQYF.

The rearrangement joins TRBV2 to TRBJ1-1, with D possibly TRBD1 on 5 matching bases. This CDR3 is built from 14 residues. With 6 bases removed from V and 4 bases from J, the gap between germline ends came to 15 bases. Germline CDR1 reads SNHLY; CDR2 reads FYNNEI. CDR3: CASRARDAVTEAFF. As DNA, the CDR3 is TGTGCCAGCAGGGCCAGGGATGCGGTCACTGAAGCTTTCTTT.

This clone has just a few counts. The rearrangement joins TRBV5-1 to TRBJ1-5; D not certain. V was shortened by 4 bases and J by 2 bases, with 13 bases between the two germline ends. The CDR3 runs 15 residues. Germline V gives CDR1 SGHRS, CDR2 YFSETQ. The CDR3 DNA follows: TGCGCCAGCAGCACCGTGCCCGGAGGCAATCAGCCCCAGCATTTT. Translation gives CASSTVPGGNQPQHF. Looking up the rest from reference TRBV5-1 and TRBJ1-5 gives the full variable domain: KAGVTQTPRYLIKTRGQQVTLSCSPISGHRSVSWYQQTPGQGLQFLFEYFSETQRNKGNFPGRFSGRQFSNSRSEMNVSTLELGDSALYLCASSTVPGGNQPQHFGDGTRLSIL.

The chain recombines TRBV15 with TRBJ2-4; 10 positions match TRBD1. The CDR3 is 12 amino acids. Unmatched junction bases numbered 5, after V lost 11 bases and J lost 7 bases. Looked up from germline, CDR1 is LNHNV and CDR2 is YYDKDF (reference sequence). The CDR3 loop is CAASGQGNIQYF. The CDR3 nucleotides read TGTGCCGCCTCGGGACAGGGGAACATTCAGTACTTC.

The CDR3 nucleotides are TGTGCCAGCAGCCAGGCCCTAATGACAGGGGATGAGCAGTTCTTC. Amino acids: CASSQALMTGDEQFF. The chain joins TRBV7-9 to TRBJ2-1; 8 bases agree with TRBD1. This CDR3 is built from 15 residues. Trimming removed 5 bases from V and 8 bases from J; junction bases left unmatched: 11. The V gene's germline CDR1 is SEHNR and CDR2 FQNEAQ (reference sequence).

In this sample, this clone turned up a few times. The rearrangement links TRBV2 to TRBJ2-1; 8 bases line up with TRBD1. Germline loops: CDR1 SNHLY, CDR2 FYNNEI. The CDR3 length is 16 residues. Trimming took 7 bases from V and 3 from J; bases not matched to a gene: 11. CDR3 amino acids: CASKDLGTGGYNEQFF. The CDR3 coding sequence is TGTGCCAGCAAGGATCTGGGAACAGGGGGCTACAATGAGCAGTTCTTC.

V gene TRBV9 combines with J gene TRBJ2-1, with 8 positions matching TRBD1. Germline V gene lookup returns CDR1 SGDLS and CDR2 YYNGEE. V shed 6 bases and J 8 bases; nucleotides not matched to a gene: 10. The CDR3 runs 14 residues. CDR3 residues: CASTILGTGDEQFF. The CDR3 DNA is TGTGCCAGCACTATTCTAGGGACAGGCGATGAGCAGTTCTTC.